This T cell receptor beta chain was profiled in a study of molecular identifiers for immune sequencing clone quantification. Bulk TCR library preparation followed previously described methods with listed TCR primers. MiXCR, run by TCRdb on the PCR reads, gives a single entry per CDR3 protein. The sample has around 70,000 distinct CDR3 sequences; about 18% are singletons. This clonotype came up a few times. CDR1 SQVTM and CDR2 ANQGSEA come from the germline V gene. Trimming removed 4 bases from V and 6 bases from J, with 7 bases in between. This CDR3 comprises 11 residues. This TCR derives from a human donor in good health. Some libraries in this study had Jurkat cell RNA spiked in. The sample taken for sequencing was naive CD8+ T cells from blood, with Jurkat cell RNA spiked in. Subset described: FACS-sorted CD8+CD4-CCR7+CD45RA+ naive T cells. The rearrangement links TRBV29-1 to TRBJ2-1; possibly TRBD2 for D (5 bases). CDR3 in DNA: TGCAGCGTTGGACTAACCAATGAGCAGTTCTTC. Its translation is CSVGLTNEQFF.